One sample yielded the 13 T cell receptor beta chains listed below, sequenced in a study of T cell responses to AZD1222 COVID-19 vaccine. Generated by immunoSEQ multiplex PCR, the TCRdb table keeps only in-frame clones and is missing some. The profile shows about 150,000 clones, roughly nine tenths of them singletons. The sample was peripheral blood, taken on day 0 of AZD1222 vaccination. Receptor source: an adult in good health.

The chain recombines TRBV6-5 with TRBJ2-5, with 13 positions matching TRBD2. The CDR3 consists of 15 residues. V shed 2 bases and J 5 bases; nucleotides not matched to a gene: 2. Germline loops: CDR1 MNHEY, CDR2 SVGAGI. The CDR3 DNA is TGTGCCAGCAGTTACAAGGGACTAGCGGGGGAGACCCAGTACTTC. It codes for CASSYKGLAGETQYF.

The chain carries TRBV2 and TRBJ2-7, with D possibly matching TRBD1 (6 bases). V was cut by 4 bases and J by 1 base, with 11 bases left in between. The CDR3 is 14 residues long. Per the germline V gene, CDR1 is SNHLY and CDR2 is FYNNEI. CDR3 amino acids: CASSGTVNSYEQYF. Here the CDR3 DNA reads TGTGCCAGCAGTGGGACAGTAAATTCCTACGAGCAGTACTTC.

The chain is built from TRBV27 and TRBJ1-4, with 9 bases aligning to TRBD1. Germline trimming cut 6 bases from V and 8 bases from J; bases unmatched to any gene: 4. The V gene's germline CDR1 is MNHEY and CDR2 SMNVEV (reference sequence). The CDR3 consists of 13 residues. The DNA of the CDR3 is TGTGCCAGCAGAGAGACAGGGGGAGAAAAACTGTTTTTT. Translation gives CASRETGGEKLFF.

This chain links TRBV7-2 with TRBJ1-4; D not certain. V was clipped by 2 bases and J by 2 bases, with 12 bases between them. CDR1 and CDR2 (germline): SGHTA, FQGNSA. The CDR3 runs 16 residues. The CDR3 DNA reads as TGTGCCAGCAGCTTAAAATCGGGAGGCACTAATGAAAAACTGTTTTTT. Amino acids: CASSLKSGGTNEKLFF.

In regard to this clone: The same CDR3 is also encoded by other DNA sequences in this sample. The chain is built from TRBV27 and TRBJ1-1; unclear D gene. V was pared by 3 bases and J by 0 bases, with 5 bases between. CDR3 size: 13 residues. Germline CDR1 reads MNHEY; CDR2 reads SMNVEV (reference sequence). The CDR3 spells CASSLNLNTEAFF. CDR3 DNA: TGTGCCAGCAGTTTGAACCTGAACACTGAAGCTTTCTTT.

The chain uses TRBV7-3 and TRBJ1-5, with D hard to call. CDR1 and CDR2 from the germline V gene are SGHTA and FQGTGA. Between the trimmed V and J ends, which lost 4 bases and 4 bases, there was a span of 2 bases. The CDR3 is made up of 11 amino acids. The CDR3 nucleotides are TGTGCCAGCAGCTCGAATCAGCCCCAGCATTTT. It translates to CASSSNQPQHF.

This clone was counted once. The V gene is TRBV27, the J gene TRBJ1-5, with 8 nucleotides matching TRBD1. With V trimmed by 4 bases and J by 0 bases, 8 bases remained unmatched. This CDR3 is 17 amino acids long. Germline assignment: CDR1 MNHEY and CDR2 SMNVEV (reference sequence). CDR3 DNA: TGTGCCAGCAGTTCAAGGACAGGGCGCAATAGCAATCAGCCCCAGCATTTT. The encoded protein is CASSSRTGRNSNQPQHF.

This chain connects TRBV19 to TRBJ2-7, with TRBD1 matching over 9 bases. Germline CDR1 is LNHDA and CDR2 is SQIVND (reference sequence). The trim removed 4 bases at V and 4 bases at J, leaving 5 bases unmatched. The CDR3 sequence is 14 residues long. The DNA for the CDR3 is TGTGCCAGTAGTAACCCGACAGGGGGGTACGAGCAGTACTTC. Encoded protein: CASSNPTGGYEQYF.

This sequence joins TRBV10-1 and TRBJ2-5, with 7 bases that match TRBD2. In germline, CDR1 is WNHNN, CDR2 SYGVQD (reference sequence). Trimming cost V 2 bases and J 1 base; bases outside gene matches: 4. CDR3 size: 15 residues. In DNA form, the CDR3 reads TGCGCCAGCAGTGAGGGGGGGGACCGCCAAGAGACCCAGTACTTC. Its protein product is CASSEGGDRQETQYF.

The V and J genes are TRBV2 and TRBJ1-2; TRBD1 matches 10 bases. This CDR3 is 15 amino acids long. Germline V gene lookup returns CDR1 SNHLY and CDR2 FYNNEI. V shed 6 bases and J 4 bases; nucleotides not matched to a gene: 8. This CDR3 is CASRSGQGGTYGYTF. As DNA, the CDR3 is TGTGCCAGCAGGTCAGGACAGGGGGGAACCTATGGCTACACCTTC.

CDR3 amino acids: CASSYGQGGGDTQYF. The CDR3 DNA reads TGTGCCAGCAGTTATGGACAGGGGGGAGGAGATACGCAGTATTTT. The rearrangement links TRBV6-2 or TRBV6-3 to TRBJ2-3, with 10 bases that match TRBD1. The CDR3 is 15 amino acids. V lost 3 bases and J lost 5; bases outside the gene matches: 5. Germline-derived CDR1 and CDR2 are MNHEY and SVGEGT.

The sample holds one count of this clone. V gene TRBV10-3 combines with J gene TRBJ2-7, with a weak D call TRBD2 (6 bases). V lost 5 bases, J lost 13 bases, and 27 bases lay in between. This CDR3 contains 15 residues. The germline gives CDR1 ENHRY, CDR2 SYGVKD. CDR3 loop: CAISKQMDTSRDLYF. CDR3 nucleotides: TGTGCCATCAGTAAACAAATGGACACCTCGCGGGATCTTTACTTC.

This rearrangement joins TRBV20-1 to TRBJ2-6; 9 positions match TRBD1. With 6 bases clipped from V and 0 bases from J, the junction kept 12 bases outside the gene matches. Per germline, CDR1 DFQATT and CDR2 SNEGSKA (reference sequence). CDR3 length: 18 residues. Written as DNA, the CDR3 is TGCAGTGCAAGTCCCGGGACAGGGACCATCTCTGGGGCCAACGTCCTGACTTTC. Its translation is CSASPGTGTISGANVLTF.